The 26 T cell receptor beta chains reported below all come from one sample, sequenced in a study of control samples from healthy donors and cancer patients. Using immunoSEQ multiplex PCR, the repertoire was profiled, and TCRdb retains in-frame clones only, with some absent. The sample yields about 94,000 clones, approximately 90% seen once. The sample was blood. Receptors were obtained from a young woman in good health.

The J gene is TRBJ1-2, the V gene TRBV4-1, with 8 bases that match TRBD1. The V and J ends lost 1 base and 7 bases, in that order; junction bases with no gene match: 5. The germline CDR1 and CDR2 sequences are MGHRA and YSYEKL. This CDR3 is built from 14 residues. DNA for the CDR3: TGCGCCAGCAGCCAAGTAGCAGGGGGCGGTGGCTACACCTTC. It specifies CASSQVAGGGGYTF.

CDR3 region: CASSADRGSGNTEAFF. For the CDR3, the DNA is TGTGCCAGTAGTGCAGACAGGGGGTCAGGGAACACTGAAGCTTTCTTT. The chain joins TRBV19 to TRBJ1-1, with 9 bases fitting TRBD1. This CDR3 contains 16 residues. Trimming removed 5 bases from V and 1 base from J; junction bases left unmatched: 8. CDR1 and CDR2 from the germline V gene are LNHDA and SQIVND (reference sequence).

The rearrangement joins TRBV4-1 to TRBJ1-4, with D perhaps matching TRBD1 (5 bases). Trimming removed 0 bases at V and 7 bases at J, with 15 bases between. This CDR3 spans 16 amino acids. The germline gives CDR1 MGHRA, CDR2 YSYEKL. The CDR3 nucleotides read TGCGCCAGCAGCCAAGATAATGGGGCCGCGGGTGAAAAACTGTTTTTT. Translated: CASSQDNGAAGEKLFF.

The chain joins TRBV27 to TRBJ1-1, with 7 bases that match TRBD1. With V trimmed by 6 bases and J by 11 bases, 15 bases remained unmatched. The length of the CDR3 is 14 residues. The germline V gene encodes CDR1 MNHEY and CDR2 SMNVEV (reference sequence). CDR3 loop: CASSPRDRLMRAFF. The CDR3 DNA reads TGTGCCAGCAGCCCCCGGGACAGACTCATGCGTGCTTTCTTT.

The V gene is TRBV5-1, the J gene TRBJ2-7; no reliable D call. Germline lookup yields CDR1 SGHRS and CDR2 YFSETQ. This CDR3 contains 14 residues. The germline V and J ends were trimmed by 5 bases and 3 bases, with 15 bases remaining between them. The CDR3 is CASRALIEDYEQYF. The CDR3 DNA sequence: TGCGCCAGCAGGGCATTAATCGAAGACTACGAGCAGTACTTC.

The rearrangement uses TRBV9 and TRBJ1-4; no clear D gene. The V gene lost 2 bases and the J gene lost 3 bases, with 11 bases spanning the gap. Germline CDR1 and CDR2: SGDLS and YYNGEE. This CDR3 contains 15 residues. CDR3 nucleotides: TGTGCCAGCAGCGTGATGGACGGGGCTAATGAAAAACTGTTTTTT. It translates to CASSVMDGANEKLFF.

V is TRBV7-9 and J is TRBJ2-7, with TRBD1 as a possible D gene (5 bases). Between the trimmed V and J ends, which lost 6 bases and 0 bases, there was a span of 12 bases. The germline gives CDR1 SEHNR, CDR2 FQNEAQ (reference sequence). This CDR3 region has 14 residues. CDR3 sequence: CASSDPGHSYEQYF. The CDR3 DNA sequence: TGTGCCAGCAGTGACCCAGGGCACTCCTACGAGCAGTACTTC.

This clone was detected once. The CDR3: CASRWDRGRDEQFF. The DNA of the CDR3 is TGTGCCAGCCGATGGGACAGGGGGCGGGATGAGCAGTTCTTC. V and J are TRBV5-4 and TRBJ2-1; 12 bases map to TRBD1. The J segment lost 8 bases and the V segment lost 7 bases, leaving 7 bases of the junction unmatched. Germline V gene lookup returns CDR1 SGHNT and CDR2 YYREEE (reference sequence). This CDR3 region has 14 residues.

The V gene is TRBV7-6, the J gene TRBJ1-6; D perhaps matches TRBD1 (5 bases). CDR3 size: 17 residues. The germline CDR1 and CDR2 sequences are SGHVS and FNYEAQ. V dropped 0 bases and J dropped 0 bases, with 9 bases sitting between them. This chain's CDR3 is CASSLAGTSSYNSPLHF. The DNA for the CDR3 is TGTGCCAGCAGCTTAGCAGGGACTAGCTCCTATAATTCACCCCTCCACTTT.

The chain recombines TRBV19 with TRBJ1-4; 9 bases are shared with TRBD1. Germline assignment: CDR1 LNHDA and CDR2 SQIVND (reference sequence). The length of the CDR3 is 15 residues. J was trimmed by 8 bases and V by 3 bases; bases with no gene match: 7. The CDR3 DNA is TGTGCCAGTAGTATCCTGGGACAGGGTAACGAAAAACTGTTTTTT. It codes for CASSILGQGNEKLFF. The full variable domain, with the rest looked up from reference TRBV19 and TRBJ1-4, is DGGITQSPKYLFRKEGQNVTLSCEQNLNHDAMYWYRQDPGQGLRLIYYSQIVNDFQKGDIAEGYSVSREKKESFPLTVTSAQKNPTAFYLCASSILGQGNEKLFFGSGTQLSVL.

This rearrangement joins TRBV29-1 to TRBJ1-4; 9 bases fit TRBD1. The CDR3 consists of 14 residues. J was trimmed by 5 bases and V by 7 bases; bases with no gene match: 8. CDR1 and CDR2 from the germline V gene are SQVTM and ANQGSEA. The CDR3 here is CSGIMTGGNEKLFF. In nucleotides, the CDR3 is TGCAGCGGGATAATGACAGGGGGGAATGAAAAACTGTTTTTT.

The chain is built from TRBV2 and TRBJ1-5; unclear D gene. The V gene lost 6 bases and the J gene lost 3 bases, with 9 bases spanning the gap. CDR3 length equals 13 residues. The germline CDR1 and CDR2 sequences are SNHLY and FYNNEI. CDR3 protein: CASSGAYNQPQHF. The CDR3 coding sequence is TGTGCCAGCAGCGGAGCCTACAATCAGCCCCAGCATTTT.

The chain has TRBV5-6 and TRBJ2-3, with 13 bases fitting TRBD2. The CDR3 sequence is 15 residues long. J gave up 8 bases and V 3 bases, and 6 bases lay outside the gene matches. Germline V lookup: CDR1 SGHDT, CDR2 YYEEEE. As DNA, the CDR3 is TGTGCCAGCAGCTCGCCGGGACTAGCGGGGATTACGCAGTATTTT. Translated, it gives CASSSPGLAGITQYF.

This clone was observed a few times. The rearrangement joins TRBV6-5 to TRBJ2-1; either TRBD1 or TRBD2 may supply D (5 bases each). V was trimmed by 7 bases and J by 8 bases, leaving 15 bases between them. CDR1 MNHEY and CDR2 SVGAGI come from the germline V gene. CDR3 length: 13 residues. CDR3 DNA sequence: TGTGCCAGCACCCCCGAGGGGACCCATGAGCAGTTCTTC. Its translation: CASTPEGTHEQFF.

This clone is a singleton in its sample. The chain recombines TRBV2 with TRBJ2-7, with TRBD1 identical over 7 bases. This CDR3 comprises 14 residues. J gave up 3 bases and V 6 bases, and 8 bases lay outside the gene matches. In germline, CDR1 is SNHLY, CDR2 FYNNEI. CDR3 sequence (DNA): TGTGCCAGCAGACCGAGGGGGCAACACTACGAGCAGTACTTC. Translated: CASRPRGQHYEQYF.

This clone was seen once. The chain has TRBV13 and TRBJ2-7, with 9 bases lining up with TRBD2. Trimming took 4 bases from V and 3 from J; bases not matched to a gene: 7. CDR1 and CDR2 from the germline V gene are PRHDT and FYEKMQ (reference sequence). The CDR3 consists of 15 residues. This CDR3 reads CASSSAGTSSYEQYF. CDR3 sequence (DNA): TGTGCCAGCAGCTCGGCCGGGACTAGCAGCTACGAGCAGTACTTC.

This chain links TRBV19 with TRBJ1-1; 12 positions match TRBD1. CDR1 LNHDA and CDR2 SQIVND come from the germline V gene (reference sequence). This CDR3 comprises 16 residues. The V gene end was trimmed by 5 bases and the J gene end by 2 bases; junction bases not matched to a gene: 6. CDR3 region: CASSSGQGARNTEAFF. The CDR3 bases are TGTGCCAGTAGTTCGGGACAGGGGGCTAGAAACACTGAAGCTTTCTTT. Filled out from reference TRBV19 and TRBJ1-1, the complete variable domain reads DGGITQSPKYLFRKEGQNVTLSCEQNLNHDAMYWYRQDPGQGLRLIYYSQIVNDFQKGDIAEGYSVSREKKESFPLTVTSAQKNPTAFYLCASSSGQGARNTEAFFGQGTRLTVV.

V gene TRBV14 combines with J gene TRBJ1-1; no definite D call. This CDR3 has 13 amino acids. Trimming stripped 4 bases from V and 1 base from J, with 7 bases between. Germline V CDR1 and CDR2: SGHDN, FVKESK. CDR3 sequence: CASSPRQNTEAFF. DNA for the CDR3: TGTGCCAGCAGCCCCCGACAGAACACTGAAGCTTTCTTT. Supplemented by reference TRBV14 and TRBJ1-1, the full variable domain reads EAGVTQFPSHSVIEKGQTVTLRCDPISGHDNLYWYRRVMGKEIKFLLHFVKESKQDESGMPNNRFLAERTGGTYSTLKVQPAELEDSGVYFCASSPRQNTEAFFGQGTRLTVV.

The rearrangement links TRBV7-9 to TRBJ1-1; D is undetermined. The germline V and J ends were trimmed by 5 bases and 6 bases, with 16 bases remaining between them. CDR1 and CDR2 from the germline V gene are SEHNR and FQNEAQ (reference sequence). The CDR3 sequence is 14 residues long. CDR3 nucleotides: TGTGCCAGCAGCCCACCTGCGGTGGCACCTGAAGCTTTCTTT. Its translation: CASSPPAVAPEAFF.

The chain couples TRBV27 to TRBJ1-1, with D possibly matching TRBD1 (5 bases). V lost 4 bases to trimming and J lost 6 bases, with 15 bases between them. This CDR3 has 14 amino acids. CDR1 is MNHEY, CDR2 SMNVEV, per germline (reference sequence). The CDR3 nucleotides read TGTGCCAGCAGTTCGCCCCAGGGTACCGCTGAAGCTTTCTTT. Its translation is CASSSPQGTAEAFF.

The V and J genes are TRBV5-4 and TRBJ2-7, with D maybe TRBD1 (6 bases). The CDR3 is made up of 14 amino acids. The V end lost 4 bases, the J end lost 6 bases, and 17 bases lay between the germline ends. Germline V lookup: CDR1 SGHNT, CDR2 YYREEE (reference sequence). In DNA form, the CDR3 reads TGTGCCAGCAGCCTACGGGACACAGGGTCCGAGCAGTACTTC. This encodes CASSLRDTGSEQYF. The full variable domain, rest sourced from reference TRBV5-4 and TRBJ2-7, is ETGVTQSPTHLIKTRGQQVTLRCSSQSGHNTVSWYQQALGQGPQFIFQYYREEENGRGNFPPRFSGLQFPNYSSELNVNALELDDSALYLCASSLRDTGSEQYFGPGTRLTVT.

In DNA form, the CDR3 reads TGTGCCAGCAGCGCTAGCACAAGCTACGAGCAGTACTTC. Amino acid sequence: CASSASTSYEQYF. The V gene is TRBV6-5, the J gene TRBJ2-7; TRBD2 might be the D (5 bases). This CDR3 has 13 residues. V was cut by 6 bases and J by 3 bases, with 12 bases left in between. CDR1 is MNHEY, CDR2 SVGAGI, per germline.

This rearrangement joins TRBV4-1 to TRBJ2-5; 9 bases fit TRBD2. The CDR3 is 17 residues long. With V trimmed by 0 bases and J by 2 bases, 7 bases remained unmatched. Germline V gives CDR1 MGHRA, CDR2 YSYEKL. CDR3 loop: CASSQDARLAVQETQYF. In DNA, the CDR3 is TGCGCCAGCAGCCAAGATGCTAGACTAGCGGTTCAAGAGACCCAGTACTTC.

This clone ranks as medium-sized (0.01 to 0.1%). The chain carries TRBV19 and TRBJ2-7; TRBD1 agrees at 10 bases. The CDR3 has 14 residues. After removal of 6 bases from V and 7 bases from J, the junction contained 9 bases not matched to a gene. Germline V CDR1 and CDR2: LNHDA, SQIVND (reference sequence). The CDR3 coding sequence is TGTGCCAGTAGCCCGGGACAGGGGTTTGAAGAGCAGTACTTC. This translates into CASSPGQGFEEQYF.

This chain connects TRBV29-1 to TRBJ1-3; no firm D call. The germline V and J ends were trimmed by 7 bases and 1 base, with 11 bases remaining between them. Germline assignment: CDR1 SQVTM and CDR2 ANQGSEA. This CDR3 region has 13 residues. The CDR3 nucleotides are TGCAGCGCCAGCAGAGGGTCTGGAAACACCATATATTTT. Protein product: CSASRGSGNTIYF.

This chain connects TRBV14 to TRBJ1-3; 7 bases are a match to TRBD1. V shed 9 bases, J shed 0 bases, and the junction held 17 bases outside the gene matches. The CDR3 is made up of 18 amino acids. CDR1 SGHDN and CDR2 FVKESK come from the germline V gene. DNA of the CDR3: TGTGCCAGTAGTAACCCCCCCCGAGACAGGGACTCTGGAAACACCATATATTTT. As protein: CASSNPPRDRDSGNTIYF. Drawing the rest from reference TRBV14 and TRBJ1-3, the complete variable domain is EAGVTQFPSHSVIEKGQTVTLRCDPISGHDNLYWYRRVMGKEIKFLLHFVKESKQDESGMPNNRFLAERTGGTYSTLKVQPAELEDSGVYFCASSNPPRDRDSGNTIYFGEGSWLTVV.